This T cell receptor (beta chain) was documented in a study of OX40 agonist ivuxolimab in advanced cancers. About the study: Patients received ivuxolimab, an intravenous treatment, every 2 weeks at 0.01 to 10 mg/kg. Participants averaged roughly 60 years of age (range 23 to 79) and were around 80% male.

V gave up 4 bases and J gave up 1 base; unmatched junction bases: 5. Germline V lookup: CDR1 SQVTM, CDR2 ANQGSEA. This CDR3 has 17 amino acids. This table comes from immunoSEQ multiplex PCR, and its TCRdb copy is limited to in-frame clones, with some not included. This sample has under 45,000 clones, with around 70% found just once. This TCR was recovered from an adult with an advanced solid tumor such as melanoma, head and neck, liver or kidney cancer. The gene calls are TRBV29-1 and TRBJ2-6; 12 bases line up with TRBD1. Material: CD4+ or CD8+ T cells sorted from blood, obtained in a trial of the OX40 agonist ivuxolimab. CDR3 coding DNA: TGCAGCGTTGGAGGGACAGGGGGCGCTTCTGGGGCCAACGTCCTGACTTTC. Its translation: CSVGGTGGASGANVLTF.